The 14 T cell receptor beta chains below all came from one sample that was sequenced in a study of PD-1 blockade in classical Hodgkin lymphoma. TCRdb's copy holds only in-frame clones and misses some; the assay was immunoSEQ multiplex PCR. The profile shows fewer than 2,000 clones, roughly 63% of them singletons. Relapses following autologous stem cell transplantation were seen in all patients, with brentuximab vedotin exposure varying. Negative selection with magnets was how CD8+ T cells were isolated from the thawed PBMCs. Material: CD8+ T cells from blood, obtained at baseline. These receptors all stem from a human donor with classical Hodgkin lymphoma.

The V call is TRBV15, the J call TRBJ2-2, with D hard to call. The germline CDR1 and CDR2 sequences are LNHNV and YYDKDF (reference sequence). This CDR3 spans 14 amino acids. V dropped 0 bases and J dropped 6 bases, with 8 bases sitting between them. Here the CDR3 DNA reads TGTGCCACCAGCAGAGACCAAGGAGCCGGGGAGCTGTTTTTT. It encodes CATSRDQGAGELFF.

The chain employs TRBV4-2 and TRBJ1-5; the D gene is possibly TRBD1 (5 bases). The CDR3 runs to 17 residues. Trimming took 0 bases from V and 1 from J, leaving 13 bases between them. Germline V CDR1 and CDR2: LGHNA, YNFKEQ. The CDR3 spells CASSQDLSGFSNQPQHF. As DNA, the CDR3 is TGTGCCAGCAGCCAAGACTTATCAGGGTTCAGCAATCAGCCCCAGCATTTT.

The chain combines TRBV11-3 with TRBJ2-5; possibly TRBD2 for D (5 bases). This CDR3 comprises 13 residues. V was clipped by 7 bases and J by 9 bases, with 18 bases between them. Germline V gives CDR1 SGHNT, CDR2 YENEEA. The CDR3, as DNA: TGTGCCAGCAAAAAGCGGACTGACGAGGCCCAGTACTTC. Its translation: CASKKRTDEAQYF.

V and J are TRBV11-3 and TRBJ1-2, with TRBD1 matching over 10 bases. Trimming took 9 bases from V and 3 from J; bases not matched to a gene: 4. From germline, CDR1 is SGHNT and CDR2 YENEEA. The CDR3 contains 13 residues. In DNA, the CDR3 is TGTGCCAGTGAGACAGGGGGCGACTATGGCTACACCTTC. It encodes CASETGGDYGYTF.

This sequence joins TRBV7-8 and TRBJ2-7; D tentatively reads TRBD1 or TRBD2 (5 bases each). Between the trimmed V and J ends, which lost 5 bases and 2 bases, there was a span of 10 bases. CDR3 size: 13 residues. The germline CDR1 and CDR2 sequences are SGHVS and FQNEAQ. The CDR3 region is CASSIREPYEQYF. The CDR3, as DNA: TGTGCCAGCAGCATCAGGGAGCCCTACGAGCAGTACTTC.

This clone was counted only a few times. At the DNA level, this CDR3 is encoded by other sequences in the same sample as well. The V call is TRBV11-1, the J call TRBJ1-1, with D maybe TRBD1 (5 bases). Trimming pared 0 bases from V and 5 bases from J, leaving 10 bases between. The germline gives CDR1 SGHAT, CDR2 FQDESV (reference sequence). The CDR3 runs 14 residues. CDR3 sequence reads: CASSLAGGHTEAFF. The CDR3 region has the DNA TGTGCCAGCAGCTTAGCGGGAGGACATACTGAAGCTTTCTTT. Full variable domain (rest looked up from reference TRBV11-1 and TRBJ1-1): EAEVAQSPRYKITEKSQAVAFWCDPISGHATLYWYRQILGQGPELLVQFQDESVVDDSQLPKDRFSAERLKGVDSTLKIQPAELGDSAMYLCASSLAGGHTEAFFGQGTRLTVV.

The chain carries TRBV10-3 and TRBJ2-7; the D gene is possibly TRBD2 (7 bases). This CDR3 is 11 amino acids long. The germline gives CDR1 ENHRY, CDR2 SYGVKD. Trimming removed 10 bases from V and 7 bases from J, with 14 bases in between. CDR3 DNA sequence: TGTGCCACACTGGGGGGGCATGAGCAGTACTTC. Residues: CATLGGHEQYF.

The chain is built from TRBV15 and TRBJ1-1; 7 nucleotides agree with TRBD1. J lost 2 bases, V lost 0 bases, and 15 bases had no gene match. This CDR3 has 19 amino acids. Germline V gene data show CDR1 as LNHNV and CDR2 as YYDKDF (reference sequence). CDR3 protein: CATSRDRGPNRGANTEAFF. DNA of the CDR3: TGTGCCACCAGCAGAGACCGGGGCCCTAACAGGGGCGCAAACACTGAAGCTTTCTTT.

The chain combines TRBV6-5 with TRBJ1-5; D is ambiguous. Between the trimmed V and J ends, which lost 2 bases and 0 bases, there was a span of 8 bases. This CDR3 has 15 amino acids. Germline CDR1 is MNHEY and CDR2 is SVGAGI. The CDR3: CASSYDTSSNQPQHF. In DNA, the CDR3 is TGTGCCAGCAGTTACGATACTAGTAGCAATCAGCCCCAGCATTTT.

The V gene is TRBV5-8, the J gene TRBJ2-1; unclear D gene. V lost 1 base, J lost 6 bases, and 11 bases lay in between. The germline gives CDR1 SGHTS, CDR2 YDEGEE. The CDR3 sequence is 14 residues long. The CDR3: CASSLKGIGNEQFF. The CDR3 DNA reads as TGTGCCAGCAGCTTGAAGGGAATTGGCAATGAGCAGTTCTTC.

The genes are TRBV11-2 and TRBJ1-1, with D perhaps TRBD1 (6 bases). V was shortened by 4 bases and J by 3 bases, with 18 bases between the two germline ends. The CDR3 has 16 residues. CDR1 is SGHAT and CDR2 is FQNNGV in the germline V gene. Written as DNA, the CDR3 is TGTGCCAGCAGCTCCCACCCCGCGGGGGCGGACACTGAAGCTTTCTTT. Protein product: CASSSHPAGADTEAFF.

The chain carries TRBV5-6 and TRBJ2-2; D is ambiguous. In germline, CDR1 is SGHDT, CDR2 YYEEEE. The CDR3 is made up of 14 amino acids. V lost 4 bases, J lost 3 bases, and 10 bases lay in between. The CDR3 DNA reads as TGTGCCAGCAGCCAGGACCTCTACACCGGGGAGCTGTTTTTT. Protein: CASSQDLYTGELFF.

This clone came up a few times. The chain couples TRBV6-6 to TRBJ2-1, with D hard to call. Germline CDR1 and CDR2: MNHNY and SVGAGI (reference sequence). This CDR3 is 11 amino acids long. The V gene lost 8 bases and the J gene lost 3 bases, with 5 bases spanning the gap. CDR3 protein: CASAIYNEQFF. The CDR3 DNA reads as TGTGCCAGCGCCATCTACAATGAGCAGTTCTTC.

This clone has more than one count but fewer than ten. The CDR3 reads CASSLVGLEAFF. DNA of the CDR3: TGTGCCAGCAGCTTAGTAGGCCTTGAAGCTTTCTTT. The V and J genes are TRBV7-9 and TRBJ1-1; D gene unclear. This CDR3 comprises 12 residues. V lost 1 base, J lost 7 bases, and 7 bases lay in between. CDR1 is SEHNR and CDR2 is FQNEAQ in the germline V gene (reference sequence).